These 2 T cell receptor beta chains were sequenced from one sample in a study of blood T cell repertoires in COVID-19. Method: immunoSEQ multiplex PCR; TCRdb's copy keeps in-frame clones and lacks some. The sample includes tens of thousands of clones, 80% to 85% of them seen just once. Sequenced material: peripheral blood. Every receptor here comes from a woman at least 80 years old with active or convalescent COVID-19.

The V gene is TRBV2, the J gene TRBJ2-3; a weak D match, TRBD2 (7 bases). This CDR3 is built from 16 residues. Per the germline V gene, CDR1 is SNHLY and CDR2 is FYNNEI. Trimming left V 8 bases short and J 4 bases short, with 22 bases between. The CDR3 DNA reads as TGTGCCAGCTCGATGGGAGGGGGTCTTATGGCAGATACGCAGTATTTT. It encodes CASSMGGGLMADTQYF.

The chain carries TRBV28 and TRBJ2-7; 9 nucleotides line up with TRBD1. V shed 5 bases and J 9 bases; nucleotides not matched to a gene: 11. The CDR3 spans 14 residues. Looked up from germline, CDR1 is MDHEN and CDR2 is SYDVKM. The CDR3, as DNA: TGTGCCAGCAGTCCAGGACAGGGGACAAGACTGCAGTACTTC. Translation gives CASSPGQGTRLQYF.